Following are 7 T cell receptor beta chains from one sample sequenced in a study of T cell changes during pregnancy in multiple sclerosis. Sequenced by immunoSEQ multiplex PCR; TCRdb stores in-frame clones only, minus some. The table has tens of thousands of clones, more than 85% seen once. The specimen was CD4+ T cells from peripheral blood mononuclear cells, collected in the first trimester of pregnancy. The receptors were sampled from a female donor in good health, enrolled as a control in a pregnancy study.

The chain joins TRBV5-1 to TRBJ2-3; no clear D gene. V lost 3 bases and J 3 bases, leaving 11 bases between the germline ends. Germline assignment: CDR1 SGHRS and CDR2 YFSETQ. The CDR3 sequence is 14 residues long. CDR3 sequence reads: CASSSPTGTDTQYF. Written as DNA, the CDR3 is TGCGCCAGCAGCTCCCCGACTGGGACAGATACGCAGTATTTT.

The chain employs TRBV15 and TRBJ1-2, with TRBD1 identical over 7 bases. The CDR3 has 14 amino acids. Germline CDR1 reads LNHNV; CDR2 reads YYDKDF (reference sequence). V shed 0 bases, J shed 4 bases, and the junction held 2 bases outside the gene matches. CDR3 nucleotides: TGTGCCACCAGCAGAGACAGGGGGGCCTATGGCTACACCTTC. It is translated as CATSRDRGAYGYTF.

This chain connects TRBV6-1 to TRBJ1-4; tentatively, D is TRBD1 (5 bases). CDR1 and CDR2 from the germline V gene are MNHNS and SASEGT. This CDR3 comprises 15 residues. V lost 5 bases and J 2 bases, leaving 12 bases between the germline ends. DNA of the CDR3: TGTGCCAGCAGTTCCCTCAGGGTCACTAATGAAAAACTGTTTTTT. Protein product: CASSSLRVTNEKLFF.

The chain employs TRBV18 and TRBJ1-4, with D unclear. Germline CDR1 reads KGHSH; CDR2 reads LQKENI. With 5 bases removed from V and 8 bases from J, the gap between germline ends came to 9 bases. CDR3 length: 12 residues. The CDR3 reads CASSTGSEKLFF. DNA for the CDR3: TGTGCCAGCTCAACCGGTAGCGAAAAACTGTTTTTT.

The V and J genes are TRBV28 and TRBJ2-7; TRBD1 might be the D (5 bases). The ends were cut back, 2 bases at V and 6 bases at J, with 11 bases in the middle. The CDR3 runs 13 residues. Germline CDR1 is MDHEN and CDR2 is SYDVKM. CDR3 sequence reads: CASSLTGLGEQYF. The CDR3 DNA reads as TGTGCCAGCAGTTTAACAGGTCTTGGCGAGCAGTACTTC.

The chain has TRBV28 and TRBJ2-1; 10 nucleotides match TRBD2. Germline values: CDR1 MDHEN, CDR2 SYDVKM. V gave up 5 bases and J gave up 7 bases; unmatched junction bases: 11. This CDR3 is built from 16 residues. The chain's CDR3 is CASSPTTSGVGNEQFF. CDR3 nucleotide sequence: TGTGCCAGCAGTCCCACTACTAGCGGGGTGGGGAATGAGCAGTTCTTC.

V and J are TRBV5-6 and TRBJ1-4, with D possibly matching TRBD1 (5 bases). With 4 bases removed from V and 8 bases from J, the gap between germline ends came to 18 bases. The germline V gene encodes CDR1 SGHDT and CDR2 YYEEEE. This CDR3 region has 15 residues. For the CDR3, the DNA is TGTGCCAGCAGCCCGAGATCTCGGGGGGTAGAAAAACTGTTTTTT. Protein: CASSPRSRGVEKLFF.